What follows describes a single T cell receptor beta chain. Its antigen remains unidentified. V was pared by 6 bases and J by 7 bases, with 11 bases of the junction left unmatched. The CDR3 sequence is 15 residues long. Germline loops: CDR1 ENHRY, CDR2 SYGVKD. These data are taken from a study of OX40 agonist ivuxolimab in advanced cancers. About the study: Ivuxolimab, which is an agonistic anti-OX40 (CD134) antibody, was administered to the patients. Administration of intravenous ivuxolimab to patients occurred every 2 weeks at 0.01 to 10 mg/kg.

Generated by immunoSEQ multiplex PCR, the TCRdb table keeps only in-frame clones and is missing some. The repertoire holds 40,000 to 60,000 clones, with about 93% as singletons. Findings and caveats of the study: Compared with CD4+, CD8+ T cells on average had more expanded clones. Several nonresponders also turned out to have low normalized T-cell clonal expansion.

Here the sequenced sample was CD4+ or CD8+ T cells sorted from blood, taken in a trial of the OX40 agonist ivuxolimab. V and J are TRBV10-3 and TRBJ1-5, with 8 bases matching TRBD1. This sequence originates from an adult with an advanced solid tumor such as melanoma, head and neck, liver or kidney cancer. In DNA, the CDR3 is TGTGCCATCAGAAACGGACAGGGAGACGACCAGCCCCAGCATTTT. Amino acids: CAIRNGQGDDQPQHF.